This TCR beta chain is drawn from a study of human T cells and chemical hapten exposure. Whole-study results and caveats: Having alopecia, donors may respond immunologically unlike healthy people. No shift was seen in TCRs above 1 in 1000 frequency with DPC sensitization.

In the original analysis: A typical sample had roughly 91,000 TCRs, with 23,224 to 690,600 overall. TCRdb reanalysed the RACE reads using MiXCR and keeps one entry per CDR3 protein. TCRdb's processing, not the authors', yielded these V and J calls. The sample has around 130,000 distinct CDR3 sequences; around 11% are singletons. This clonotype was observed at least ten times. Its target is unknown. CDR1 and CDR2 (germline): SQVTM, ANQGSEA. Trimming took off 5 bases at V and 2 bases at J, with 5 bases between the two ends. The CDR3 is 11 residues long. As to time point: patch test 2, 6 weeks after DPC sensitization. Documented treatment: therapeutic diphenylcyclopropenone sensitization with weekly scalp DPC.

This specimen consisted of whole blood, obtained in connection with sensitization to the hapten diphenylcyclopropenone (DPC). The TCR comes from a woman aged 50 to 65 with alopecia areata. Some clones in this sample may be carry-over from other donors' samples. The V call is TRBV29-1, the J call TRBJ2-3; D remains ambiguous. This CDR3 is CSVSTTDTQYF. The CDR3 region has the DNA TGCAGCGTTAGTACCACAGATACGCAGTATTTT.